This TCR beta chain was found in a study of T-cell memory formation after mild COVID-19. About the research overall: For the most part, TCR clusters were specific to one donor. The study, taken as a whole, reports: Clones contracting across day 15 to 85 had a balanced CD4/CD8 profile; later expanding clones leaned CD4+. The appearance of some responding clones in pre-infection memory suggested that cross-reactive memory joined.

After 5'RACE with constant-segment primers, TCR alpha and TCR beta cDNA libraries carrying sample barcodes and UMIs were obtained. TCRdb re-analysed the 5' RACE reads in MiXCR, keeping a single row per CDR3 protein. The table shows hundreds of thousands of distinct CDR3 sequences, with roughly 17% occurring only once. Germline V lookup: CDR1 SGHRS, CDR2 YFSETQ. CDR3 length: 15 amino acids. J lost 5 bases, V lost 4 bases, and 8 bases had no gene match. This clonotype was counted between two and nine times. Its antigen is as yet unknown. V and J are TRBV5-1 and TRBJ2-1; the match to TRBD2 covers 8 bases. This TCR was sampled from a man aged 18 to 29 who had mild COVID-19 (a few samples of this study predate the infection). Cell type and time point are not known. The sequenced sample consisted of PBMCs or a T cell subset sorted from them (not recorded which). The CDR3 DNA reads TGCGCCAGCAGCCCCCGTCGGGGGGGAGACAATGAGCAGTTCTTC. Amino acids: CASSPRRGGDNEQFF.